The 32 T cell receptor beta chains presented below share a single source sample, sequenced in a study of T cell changes during pregnancy in multiple sclerosis. Using immunoSEQ multiplex PCR, the repertoire was profiled, and TCRdb retains in-frame clones only, with some absent. This sample has fewer than 70,000 clones; about 90% occur once, and the top ten carry less than 3%. Sample: peripheral blood, taken in the second trimester of pregnancy. These TCRs come from a female donor in good health, enrolled as a control in a pregnancy study.

The rearrangement links TRBV2 to TRBJ1-2, with TRBD1 matching over 8 bases. Germline lookup yields CDR1 SNHLY and CDR2 FYNNEI. V was clipped by 6 bases and J by 4 bases; unmatched bases: 10. CDR3 length: 15 residues. The CDR3, as DNA: TGTGCCAGCAGAGGACAGGGTAGGGAGGTCTATGGCTACACCTTC. Protein sequence: CASRGQGREVYGYTF.

The V and J genes are TRBV7-8 and TRBJ2-7; TRBD1 matches 9 bases. The CDR3 totals 14 residues. Per the germline V gene, CDR1 is SGHVS and CDR2 is FQNEAQ. J gave up 6 bases and V 5 bases, and 8 bases lay outside the gene matches. The CDR3 nucleotides read TGTGCCAGCAGCCAAGGACAGGGGAGGGGCGAGCAGTACTTC. It specifies CASSQGQGRGEQYF.

The J gene is TRBJ2-3, the V gene TRBV2; D not resolved. The CDR3 length is 14 residues. The germline V gene has CDR1 SNHLY and CDR2 FYNNEI. V lost 1 base to trimming and J lost 4 bases, with 9 bases between them. The CDR3 reads CASSEGGSADTQYF. CDR3 bases: TGTGCCAGCAGTGAAGGAGGCTCCGCAGATACGCAGTATTTT.

The chain recombines TRBV10-1 with TRBJ2-5; D unresolved. Trimming removed 0 bases at V and 5 bases at J, with 7 bases between. Per the germline V gene, CDR1 is WNHNN and CDR2 is SYGVQD (reference sequence). The CDR3 consists of 13 residues. The CDR3, as DNA: TGCGCCAGCAGTGAGTCGGCGGTGGAGACCCAGTACTTC. This codes for CASSESAVETQYF.

The J gene is TRBJ1-1, the V gene TRBV6-1; 7 bases fit TRBD1. The ends lost 5 bases at V and 1 base at J; junction bases unmatched: 4. Germline CDR1 MNHNS, CDR2 SASEGT. This CDR3 region has 14 residues. CDR3 protein: CASSSTGRNTEAFF. The CDR3 DNA is TGTGCCAGCAGTTCGACAGGGCGGAACACTGAAGCTTTCTTT.

The genes are TRBV6-5 and TRBJ2-1; 11 bases line up with TRBD1. Per the germline V gene, CDR1 is MNHEY and CDR2 is SVGAGI. V shed 2 bases, J shed 3 bases, and the junction held 3 bases outside the gene matches. This CDR3 is built from 16 residues. CDR3 DNA sequence: TGTGCCAGCAGTTACGGGACAGGGGGTTTCTACAATGAGCAGTTCTTC. Amino acid sequence: CASSYGTGGFYNEQFF.

The rearrangement uses TRBV18 and TRBJ2-5; 10 nucleotides agree with TRBD2. The trim removed 1 base at V and 4 bases at J, leaving 6 bases unmatched. The CDR3 loop spans 16 amino acids. The V gene's germline CDR1 is KGHSH and CDR2 LQKENI. CDR3 in DNA: TGTGCCAGCTCACCACGAAGCGGGGGGGCCGGAGAGACCCAGTACTTC. Protein sequence: CASSPRSGGAGETQYF. The complete variable domain, with remaining parts taken from reference TRBV18 and TRBJ2-5, reads NAGVMQNPRHLVRRRGQEARLRCSPMKGHSHVYWYRQLPEEGLKFMVYLQKENIIDESGMPKERFSAEFPKEGPSILRIQQVVRGDSAAYFCASSPRSGGAGETQYFGPGTRLLVL.

The chain has TRBV27 and TRBJ2-2; 8 positions match TRBD2. With 0 bases clipped from V and 0 bases from J, the junction kept 6 bases outside the gene matches. The length of the CDR3 is 18 residues. The germline CDR1 and CDR2 sequences are MNHEY and SMNVEV (reference sequence). This chain's CDR3 is CASSLSARGGTNTGELFF. The CDR3 bases are TGTGCCAGCAGTTTATCGGCCCGGGGGGGAACGAACACCGGGGAGCTGTTTTTT.

The V and J genes are TRBV19 and TRBJ2-4; 15 bases line up with TRBD2. The CDR3 loop spans 15 amino acids. The germline V gene encodes CDR1 LNHDA and CDR2 SQIVND (reference sequence). V trimming: 7 bases; J trimming: 9 bases; junction bases outside the gene matches: 7. The CDR3 region is CASTSGLAGGSIQYF. The CDR3, as DNA: TGTGCCAGTACCTCGGGACTAGCGGGAGGTTCCATTCAGTACTTC. The full variable domain, completed using reference TRBV19 and TRBJ2-4, is DGGITQSPKYLFRKEGQNVTLSCEQNLNHDAMYWYRQDPGQGLRLIYYSQIVNDFQKGDIAEGYSVSREKKESFPLTVTSAQKNPTAFYLCASTSGLAGGSIQYFGAGTRLSVL.

The chain joins TRBV27 to TRBJ1-2, with D perhaps TRBD1 (5 bases). V lost 0 bases, J lost 4 bases, and 12 bases lay in between. Germline CDR1 and CDR2: MNHEY and SMNVEV (reference sequence). CDR3 length: 15 amino acids. CDR3 loop: CASSLSTQGSYGYTF. DNA of the CDR3: TGTGCCAGCAGTTTATCGACCCAGGGAAGCTATGGCTACACCTTC.

The chain carries TRBV6-1 and TRBJ1-2; D remains unclear. The CDR3 has 15 residues. Between the trimmed V and J ends, which lost 7 bases and 3 bases, there was a span of 18 bases. Germline assignment: CDR1 MNHNS and CDR2 SASEGT. The CDR3 here is CASTPPGEMDYGYTF. The CDR3 region has the DNA TGTGCCAGCACTCCACCTGGGGAGATGGACTATGGCTACACCTTC.

V gene TRBV27 combines with J gene TRBJ2-7, with TRBD2 matching over 10 bases. CDR1 is MNHEY, CDR2 SMNVEV, per germline (reference sequence). The V gene end was trimmed by 5 bases and the J gene end by 1 base; junction bases not matched to a gene: 17. The CDR3 sequence is 19 residues long. Here the CDR3 DNA reads TGTGCCAGCAGTCCGTACCAAACTAGCGGGAATTTCCCATCCTACGAGCAGTACTTC. It translates to CASSPYQTSGNFPSYEQYF.

The V call is TRBV15, the J call TRBJ2-1; 9 bases agree with TRBD2. The CDR3 is made up of 15 amino acids. Trimming at V came to 5 bases and at J to 5 bases, leaving 7 bases not matched to a gene. The germline gives CDR1 LNHNV, CDR2 YYDKDF (reference sequence). CDR3 nucleotides: TGTGCCACCAGCCGGGGGCGGGGGGGCAACAATGAGCAGTTCTTC. It codes for CATSRGRGGNNEQFF.

The DNA for the CDR3 is TGTGCCAGTAGTCGAGGAACAGGGAGAGGAGAAAAACTGTTTTTT. The encoded protein is CASSRGTGRGEKLFF. The chain joins TRBV19 to TRBJ1-4; perhaps TRBD1 as D (6 bases). V was cut by 5 bases and J by 8 bases, with 18 bases left in between. The CDR3 is 15 amino acids. Germline V CDR1 and CDR2: LNHDA, SQIVND (reference sequence).

This clone came up once. This chain connects TRBV5-6 to TRBJ2-7; 7 nucleotides line up with TRBD1. The CDR3 totals 15 residues. The V gene's germline CDR1 is SGHDT and CDR2 YYEEEE. Germline trimming cut 5 bases from V and 2 bases from J; bases unmatched to any gene: 10. The CDR3 DNA sequence: TGTGCCAGCAGACTTACAGGGGCCTCCACCTACGAGCAGTACTTC. Its protein is CASRLTGASTYEQYF.

V and J are TRBV21-1 and TRBJ2-7; the table's D call, TRBD1, was not checked against the DNA. TRBV21-1 is flagged as a pseudogene. The CDR3 is 19 residues long. The DNA for the CDR3 is TGTGCCAGCAGCTGCCGGGACAGGGTTACGGGGCCTTTTACCTACGAGCAGTACTTC. Translating it yields CASSCRDRVTGPFTYEQYF.

In its sample, this clone was seen once. The rearrangement links TRBV11-3 to TRBJ2-1; TRBD2 matches at 10 bases. Germline assignment: CDR1 SGHNT and CDR2 YENEEA. The CDR3 spans 18 residues. After removal of 0 bases from V and 2 bases from J, the junction contained 7 bases not matched to a gene. The CDR3 region has the DNA TGTGCCAGCAGCTTAGACCAAGGGGGGACTAGCGCCTACAATGAGCAGTTCTTC. Protein product: CASSLDQGGTSAYNEQFF.

The DNA of the CDR3 is TGTGCCAGCAGCCAAGATCGACAGGACCACAACTATGGCTACACCTTC. Translated, it gives CASSQDRQDHNYGYTF. The rearrangement joins TRBV4-2 to TRBJ1-2; the D gene is possibly TRBD1 (6 bases). Trimming removed 0 bases at V and 2 bases at J, with 13 bases between. Germline CDR1 LGHNA, CDR2 YNFKEQ. This CDR3 contains 16 residues.

This clone showed up just once. V and J are TRBV9 and TRBJ2-3; TRBD2 aligns across 9 bases. Germline V gives CDR1 SGDLS, CDR2 YYNGEE. V was clipped by 2 bases and J by 3 bases; unmatched bases: 4. The CDR3 totals 15 residues. The CDR3 DNA follows: TGTGCCAGCAGCGTTAGACTAGCGGCTACAGATACGCAGTATTTT. Its protein product is CASSVRLAATDTQYF.

This clone was observed once. The V call is TRBV10-3, the J call TRBJ2-7; 7 nucleotides align to TRBD1. Trimming took 4 bases from V and 6 from J; bases not matched to a gene: 6. CDR3 length: 13 amino acids. In germline, CDR1 is ENHRY, CDR2 SYGVKD. This chain's CDR3 is CAISGGGLSEQYF. CDR3 nucleotides: TGTGCCATCAGTGGAGGGGGCCTCTCCGAGCAGTACTTC.

This chain connects TRBV7-6 to TRBJ1-1, with D unresolved. V was pared by 0 bases and J by 2 bases, with 13 bases between. CDR1 is SGHVS, CDR2 FNYEAQ, per germline. CDR3 size: 16 residues. The CDR3 DNA follows: TGTGCCAGCAGCTTAGCGCAAGGCCAGACTAACACTGAAGCTTTCTTT. Its protein product is CASSLAQGQTNTEAFF.

The chain joins TRBV5-1 to TRBJ2-2; TRBD2 matches at 7 bases. The CDR3 contains 14 residues. The junction had 6 bases not matched to a gene; V was cut back by 3 bases and J by 7 bases. CDR1 SGHRS and CDR2 YFSETQ come from the germline V gene. Written as DNA, the CDR3 is TGCGCCAGCAGCTCGACTAGCTCGGGCGGGGAGCTGTTTTTT. It codes for CASSSTSSGGELFF.

The chain has TRBV19 and TRBJ2-7; TRBD2 might be the D (6 bases). Trimming shortened V by 3 bases and J by 7 bases, and 13 bases separated the two germline ends. Germline V gene sequence: CDR1 LNHDA, CDR2 SQIVND (reference sequence). There are 13 residues in the CDR3. CDR3 sequence reads: CASSIVGAGEQYF. The CDR3 nucleotides read TGTGCCAGTAGTATTGTAGGGGCGGGAGAGCAGTACTTC.

The V call is TRBV27, the J call TRBJ2-7; 9 bases agree with TRBD1. Germline lookup yields CDR1 MNHEY and CDR2 SMNVEV (reference sequence). The CDR3 is made up of 15 amino acids. Unmatched junction bases numbered 9, after V lost 5 bases and J lost 4 bases. CDR3 region: CASSTPGTGTYEQYF. The CDR3 DNA reads TGTGCCAGCAGTACACCCGGGACAGGGACTTACGAGCAGTACTTC.

This sequence joins TRBV7-3 and TRBJ2-3; TRBD1 might be the D (6 bases). V dropped 2 bases and J dropped 1 base, with 7 bases sitting between them. Germline V gene data show CDR1 as SGHTA and CDR2 as FQGTGA. The CDR3 length is 14 residues. In DNA, the CDR3 is TGTGCCAGCAGCTTAGAGGGGGGCACAGATACGCAGTATTTT. This encodes CASSLEGGTDTQYF.

V usage is TRBV7-2 and J usage is TRBJ2-5; D gene unclear. Trimming stripped 3 bases from V and 1 base from J, with 9 bases between. The CDR3 sequence is 14 residues long. Germline CDR1 SGHTA, CDR2 FQGNSA. CDR3 sequence reads: CASSLGRAQETQYF. The CDR3 nucleotides read TGTGCCAGCAGCTTGGGCAGAGCCCAAGAGACCCAGTACTTC.

As DNA, the CDR3 is TGTGCCAGCTCTAAAGGGAGCTCTGGGGCCAACGTCCTGACTTTC. This translates into CASSKGSSGANVLTF. The chain recombines TRBV6-1 with TRBJ2-6, with D possibly being TRBD2 (5 bases). Trimming stripped 8 bases from V and 0 bases from J, with 11 bases between. Germline V gene lookup returns CDR1 MNHNS and CDR2 SASEGT. The CDR3 loop spans 15 amino acids.

The rearrangement uses TRBV6-1 and TRBJ2-5; tentative D call: TRBD2 (6 bases). There are 12 residues in the CDR3. Germline loops: CDR1 MNHNS, CDR2 SASEGT. V was clipped by 8 bases and J by 2 bases, with 9 bases between them. The CDR3 region has the DNA TGTGCCAGCGGTCGGGGGCAAGAGACCCAGTACTTC. It is translated as CASGRGQETQYF.

The chain uses TRBV29-1 and TRBJ2-7; 7 nucleotides line up with TRBD1. Germline V gives CDR1 SQVTM, CDR2 ANQGSEA. V trimming: 5 bases; J trimming: 3 bases; junction bases outside the gene matches: 10. CDR3 length: 14 residues. The CDR3 sequence is CSVRGGRGNYEQYF. DNA of the CDR3: TGCAGCGTTCGAGGGGGCCGTGGGAACTACGAGCAGTACTTC.

This clone appeared a single time. This rearrangement joins TRBV19 to TRBJ1-5; 9 bases align to TRBD1. In germline, CDR1 is LNHDA, CDR2 SQIVND (reference sequence). The CDR3 loop spans 16 amino acids. The V and J ends lost 4 bases and 7 bases, in that order; junction bases with no gene match: 11. Written as DNA, the CDR3 is TGTGCCAGTAGTACAACACAGGGGGCGCTAAGCCAGCCCCAGCATTTT. The encoded protein is CASSTTQGALSQPQHF. Supplemented by reference TRBV19 and TRBJ1-5, the full variable domain reads DGGITQSPKYLFRKEGQNVTLSCEQNLNHDAMYWYRQDPGQGLRLIYYSQIVNDFQKGDIAEGYSVSREKKESFPLTVTSAQKNPTAFYLCASSTTQGALSQPQHFGDGTRLSIL.

The CDR3 DNA reads TGTGCCAGCAGCGCCCGGACTAGCGGGGCTGATACGCAGTATTTT. Translated: CASSARTSGADTQYF. The chain combines TRBV27 with TRBJ2-3, with 12 nucleotides matching TRBD2. Germline V lookup: CDR1 MNHEY, CDR2 SMNVEV (reference sequence). There are 15 residues in the CDR3. The V and J ends lost 6 bases and 6 bases, in that order; junction bases with no gene match: 7.

This sequence joins TRBV13 and TRBJ1-1, with TRBD1 identical over 10 bases. J was trimmed by 1 base and V by 4 bases; bases with no gene match: 12. The CDR3 consists of 18 residues. Per the germline V gene, CDR1 is PRHDT and CDR2 is FYEKMQ (reference sequence). The CDR3 reads CASSSLLGDRGTNTEAFF. In DNA form, the CDR3 reads TGTGCCAGCAGCTCCCTCCTCGGGGACAGGGGAACGAACACTGAAGCTTTCTTT.